This is a list of T cell receptor beta chains from one sample in a study of T cell responses to AZD1222 COVID-19 vaccine. The repertoire was sequenced with immunoSEQ multiplex PCR; TCRdb's copy has only in-frame clones and lacks some. The sample consists of about 97,000 clones, around nine tenths of them appearing once. The sample in question was peripheral blood, obtained on day 0 of AZD1222 vaccination. Every receptor here comes from an adult in good health. The CDR3 runs from the conserved cysteine through the conserved F or W. The D gene is left open where the match is weak. Size is omitted from some rows. Given values are once, few, many or a class for expanded clones.

J gene: TRBJ2-1; V gene: TRBV5-4; D gene: -; clone size: once; CDR3 DNA: TGTGCCAGCAGCTTGGAGGGTGAGCAGTTCTTC; CDR3 protein: CASSLEGEQFF
J gene: TRBJ1-1; V gene: TRBV7-3; D gene: TRBD1; clone size: once; CDR3 DNA: TGTGCCAGCAGCTTAATGGCCGGCAGGGGGAACGAAGCTTTCTTT; CDR3 protein: CASSLMAGRGNEAFF
J gene: TRBJ1-1; V gene: TRBV7-9; D gene: -; clone size: -; CDR3 DNA: TGTGCCAGCAGCTTAGGACAGACCTTCACTGAAGCTTTCTTT; CDR3 protein: CASSLGQTFTEAFF
J gene: TRBJ2-3; V gene: TRBV3-1/TRBV3-2; D gene: -; clone size: -; CDR3 DNA: TGTGCCAGCAGCCAAGGACTAGCGCAGTATTTT; CDR3 protein: CASSQGLAQYF
J gene: TRBJ2-7; V gene: TRBV2; D gene: -; clone size: -; CDR3 DNA: TGTGCCAGCAGCCCCCCTTTCTACGAGCAGTACTTC; CDR3 protein: CASSPPFYEQYF
J gene: TRBJ2-5; V gene: TRBV30; D gene: TRBD1; clone size: once; CDR3 DNA: TGTGCCTGGAGTTCGACAGGGGGCCTGGAGACCCAGTACTTC; CDR3 protein: CAWSSTGGLETQYF
J gene: TRBJ2-1; V gene: TRBV5-1; D gene: TRBD1; clone size: -; CDR3 DNA: TGCGCCAGCAGCCGCTTGACAGGGGCAACAGACAATGAGCAGTTCTTC; CDR3 protein: CASSRLTGATDNEQFF
J gene: TRBJ1-5; V gene: TRBV6-4; D gene: -; clone size: once; CDR3 DNA: TGTGCCAGCAGTGATCACCCCAATCAGCCCCAGCATTTT; CDR3 protein: CASSDHPNQPQHF
J gene: TRBJ1-1; V gene: TRBV7-2; D gene: -; clone size: -; CDR3 DNA: TGTGCCAGCAGCTTAGTTGGAGGGCGGGTCTCTGAAGCTTTCTTT; CDR3 protein: CASSLVGGRVSEAFF
J gene: TRBJ2-2; V gene: TRBV5-1; D gene: -; clone size: -; CDR3 DNA: TGCGCCAGCAGGAAGACAGACCTGAACACCGGGGAGCTGTTTTTT; CDR3 protein: CASRKTDLNTGELFF
J gene: TRBJ1-1; V gene: TRBV19; D gene: -; clone size: few; CDR3 DNA: TGTGCCAGTACTCTGGGAGGGGGGAACACTGAAGCTTTCTTT; CDR3 protein: CASTLGGGNTEAFF
J gene: TRBJ1-5; V gene: TRBV28; D gene: TRBD1; clone size: -; CDR3 DNA: TGTGCCAGCAGTTCCCGGGACAGGGCGGATCAGCCCCAGCATTTT; CDR3 protein: CASSSRDRADQPQHF
J gene: TRBJ1-1; V gene: TRBV28; D gene: -; clone size: -; CDR3 DNA: TGTGCCAGCTGTCCCCCCTCGGGGATACACACTGAAGCTTTCTTT; CDR3 protein: CASCPPSGIHTEAFF
J gene: TRBJ1-1; V gene: TRBV5-1; D gene: TRBD1; clone size: once; CDR3 DNA: TGCGCCAGCAGCTACGGACAGGAACTGAACACTGAAGCTTTCTTT; CDR3 protein: CASSYGQELNTEAFF
J gene: TRBJ1-5; V gene: TRBV19; D gene: -; clone size: -; CDR3 DNA: TGTGCCAGTAGTAGGAACAGCGGATCCGGCGCACTCCAGCCCCAGCATTTT; CDR3 protein: CASSRNSGSGALQPQHF
J gene: TRBJ1-1; V gene: TRBV5-4; D gene: -; clone size: -; CDR3 DNA: TGTGCCAGCAGCCCGCGGGGGGGGGAGAGGAGTGAAGCTTTCTTT; CDR3 protein: CASSPRGGERSEAFF
J gene: TRBJ1-2; V gene: TRBV28; D gene: -; clone size: -; CDR3 DNA: TGTGCCAGCAGTTTCCCCGTGGGCATCTACACCTTC; CDR3 protein: CASSFPVGIYTF
J gene: TRBJ2-1; V gene: TRBV7-9; D gene: -; clone size: -; CDR3 DNA: TGTGCCAGCAACGATCCAACCTACAATGAGCAGTTCTTC; CDR3 protein: CASNDPTYNEQFF
J gene: TRBJ1-3; V gene: TRBV5-6; D gene: -; clone size: -; CDR3 DNA: TGTGCCAGCAGCCACGGGACTTACTCTGGAAACACCATATATTTT; CDR3 protein: CASSHGTYSGNTIYF
J gene: TRBJ1-2; V gene: TRBV19; D gene: -; clone size: -; CDR3 DNA: TGTGCCAGTAGTATCATCGGGGGGCAGGGCTATGGCTACACCTTC; CDR3 protein: CASSIIGGQGYGYTF
J gene: TRBJ1-4; V gene: TRBV19; D gene: -; clone size: -; CDR3 DNA: TGTGCCAGTAGTATCGGGGTTAATGAAAAACTGTTTTTT; CDR3 protein: CASSIGVNEKLFF
J gene: TRBJ2-1; V gene: TRBV29-1; D gene: TRBD2; clone size: -; CDR3 DNA: TGCAGCGTTGTGGGGGGACTAGCGGGTGCGGGCAATGAGCAGTTCTTC; CDR3 protein: CSVVGGLAGAGNEQFF
J gene: TRBJ2-3; V gene: TRBV19; D gene: TRBD1; clone size: -; CDR3 DNA: TGTGCCAGTAGTCAACCCGACAGGGGAATCACAGATACGCAGTATTTT; CDR3 protein: CASSQPDRGITDTQYF
J gene: TRBJ2-1; V gene: TRBV7-9; D gene: -; clone size: -; CDR3 DNA: TGTGCCAGCACCCGGGGGGCGGGTTACAATGAGCAGTTCTTC; CDR3 protein: CASTRGAGYNEQFF
J gene: TRBJ2-1; V gene: TRBV30; D gene: TRBD2; clone size: -; CDR3 DNA: TGTGCCTGGAGTGCCCGGACTAGCGGGGGGCAGTTCTTC; CDR3 protein: CAWSARTSGGQFF
J gene: TRBJ2-3; V gene: TRBV27; D gene: TRBD2; clone size: -; CDR3 DNA: TGTGCCAGCAGTTTGTTATGGCGAGCGGGGGTTTCCACAGATACGCAGTATTTT; CDR3 protein: CASSLLWRAGVSTDTQYF
J gene: TRBJ1-1; V gene: TRBV28; D gene: TRBD1; clone size: -; CDR3 DNA: TGTGCCAGCAGTCCCCCGGGACAGGGGTACCACTTGAACACTGAAGCTTTCTTT; CDR3 protein: CASSPPGQGYHLNTEAFF
J gene: TRBJ2-7; V gene: TRBV7-8; D gene: -; clone size: few; CDR3 DNA: TGTGCCAGCAGCTCCCCAGGTTCGGGCGAGCAGTACTTC; CDR3 protein: CASSSPGSGEQYF
J gene: TRBJ1-4; V gene: TRBV27; D gene: TRBD1; clone size: -; CDR3 DNA: TGTGCCAGCAGGGTTCCGGGACAGGGCGATGAAAAACTGTTTTTT; CDR3 protein: CASRVPGQGDEKLFF
J gene: TRBJ1-4; V gene: TRBV9; D gene: TRBD1; clone size: -; CDR3 DNA: TGTGCCAGCAGCGTCGGGACAGGTGGTGAAAAACTGTTTTTT; CDR3 protein: CASSVGTGGEKLFF
J gene: TRBJ1-6; V gene: TRBV13; D gene: TRBD1; clone size: -; CDR3 DNA: TGTGCCAGCAGCCAGCGCCTCGGGACAGGGGGTTCACCCCTCCACTTT; CDR3 protein: CASSQRLGTGGSPLHF
J gene: TRBJ2-1; V gene: TRBV2; D gene: TRBD2; clone size: -; CDR3 DNA: TGTGCCAGCAGTCGGACTCAAGCGGGAGACCTCTTCTTC; CDR3 protein: CASSRTQAGDLFF
J gene: TRBJ1-1; V gene: TRBV19; D gene: -; clone size: -; CDR3 DNA: TGTGCCAGTTCCCCTGGGGCCTTCGAAGAAGCTTTCTTT; CDR3 protein: CASSPGAFEEAFF
J gene: TRBJ2-7; V gene: TRBV6-6; D gene: -; clone size: few; CDR3 DNA: TGTGCCAGCAGTTACCTTGGGGTGACTGGCGAGCAGTACTTC; CDR3 protein: CASSYLGVTGEQYF
J gene: TRBJ2-3; V gene: TRBV12-3/TRBV12-4; D gene: -; clone size: -; CDR3 DNA: TGTGCCAGCAGTGTCGATGGGGGGGATACGCAGTATTTT; CDR3 protein: CASSVDGGDTQYF
J gene: TRBJ2-7; V gene: TRBV12-3/TRBV12-4; D gene: -; clone size: -; CDR3 DNA: TGTGCCAGCAGTCCGGGAGACTACGAGCAGTACTTC; CDR3 protein: CASSPGDYEQYF
J gene: TRBJ2-1; V gene: TRBV2; D gene: TRBD2; clone size: -; CDR3 DNA: TGTGCCAGCGGTCTAGCGGGGGGGTCAGCCTACAATGAGCAGTTCTTC; CDR3 protein: CASGLAGGSAYNEQFF
J gene: TRBJ2-3; V gene: TRBV28; D gene: -; clone size: -; CDR3 DNA: TGTGCCAGCAGCTCCGCGGGCCCCACAGATACGCAGTATTTT; CDR3 protein: CASSSAGPTDTQYF
J gene: TRBJ2-7; V gene: TRBV5-6; D gene: TRBD2; clone size: once; CDR3 DNA: TGTGCCAGCAGCCCCGGACTAGCGACCCTCTCCTACGAGCAGTACTTC; CDR3 protein: CASSPGLATLSYEQYF